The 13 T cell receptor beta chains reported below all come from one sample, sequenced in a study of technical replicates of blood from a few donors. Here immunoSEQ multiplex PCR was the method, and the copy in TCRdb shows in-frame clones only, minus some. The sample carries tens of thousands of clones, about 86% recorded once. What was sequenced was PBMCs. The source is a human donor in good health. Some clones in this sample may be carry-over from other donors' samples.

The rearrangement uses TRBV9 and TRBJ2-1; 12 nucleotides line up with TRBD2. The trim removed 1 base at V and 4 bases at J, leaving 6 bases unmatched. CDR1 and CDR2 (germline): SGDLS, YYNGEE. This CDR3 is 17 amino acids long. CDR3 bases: TGTGCCAGCAGCGTATGGCCTAGCGGGGGGGCTTACAATGAGCAGTTCTTC. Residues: CASSVWPSGGAYNEQFF.

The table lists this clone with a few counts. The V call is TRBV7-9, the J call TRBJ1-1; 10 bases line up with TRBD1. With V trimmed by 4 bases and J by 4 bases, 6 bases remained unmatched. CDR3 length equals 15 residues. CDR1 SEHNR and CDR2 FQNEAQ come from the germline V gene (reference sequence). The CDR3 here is CASSSGTGVTTEAFF. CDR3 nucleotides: TGTGCCAGCAGCTCCGGGACAGGGGTTACCACTGAAGCTTTCTTT.

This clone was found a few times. For the CDR3, the DNA is TGTGCCAGCAGTGAGGCGGGACAGGGTGCAGATACGCAGTATTTT. It specifies CASSEAGQGADTQYF. This chain joins TRBV6-4 and TRBJ2-3; 9 positions agree with TRBD1. The CDR3 is 15 residues long. Germline CDR1 and CDR2: MRHNA and SNTAGT. Trimming took 3 bases from V and 4 from J; bases not matched to a gene: 5.

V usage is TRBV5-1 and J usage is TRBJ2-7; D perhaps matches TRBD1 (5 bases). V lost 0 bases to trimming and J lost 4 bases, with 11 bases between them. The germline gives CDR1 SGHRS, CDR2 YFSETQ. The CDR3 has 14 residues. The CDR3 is CASSLEPTAYEQYF. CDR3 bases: TGCGCCAGCAGCTTGGAGCCGACAGCGTACGAGCAGTACTTC.

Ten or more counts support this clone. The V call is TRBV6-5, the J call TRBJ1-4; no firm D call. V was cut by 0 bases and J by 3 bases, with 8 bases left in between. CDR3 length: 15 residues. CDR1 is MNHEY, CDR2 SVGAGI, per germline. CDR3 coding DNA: TGTGCCAGCAGTTACTCGCAACTCCCTAATGAAAAACTGTTTTTT. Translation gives CASSYSQLPNEKLFF.

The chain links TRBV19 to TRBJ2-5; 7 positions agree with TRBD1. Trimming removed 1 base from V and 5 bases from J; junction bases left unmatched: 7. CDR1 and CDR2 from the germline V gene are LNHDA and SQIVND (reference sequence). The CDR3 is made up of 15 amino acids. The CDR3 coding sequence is TGTGCCAGTAGTATAGCCAACAGGGGATGGGAGACCCAGTACTTC. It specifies CASSIANRGWETQYF.

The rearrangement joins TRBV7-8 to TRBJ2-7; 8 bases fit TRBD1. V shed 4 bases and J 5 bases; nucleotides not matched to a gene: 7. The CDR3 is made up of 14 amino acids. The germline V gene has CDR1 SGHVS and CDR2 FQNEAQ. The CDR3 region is CASSSRTGFHEQYF. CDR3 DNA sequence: TGTGCCAGCAGCTCGCGGACAGGGTTCCACGAGCAGTACTTC.

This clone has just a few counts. This CDR3 is CASSVGIAAYEQYF. CDR3 coding DNA: TGTGCCAGCAGCGTTGGTATAGCGGCCTACGAGCAGTACTTC. The J gene is TRBJ2-7, the V gene TRBV9; D is possibly TRBD2 (6 bases). Germline assignment: CDR1 SGDLS and CDR2 YYNGEE. Trimming took off 2 bases at V and 2 bases at J, with 11 bases between the two ends. The CDR3 runs to 14 residues.

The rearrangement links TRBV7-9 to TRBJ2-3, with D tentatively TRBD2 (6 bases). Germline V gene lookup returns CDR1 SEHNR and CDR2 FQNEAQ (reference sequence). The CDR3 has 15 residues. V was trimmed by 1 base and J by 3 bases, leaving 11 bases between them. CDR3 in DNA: TGTGCCAGCAGCTTAGACGGGAGAGGAACAGATACGCAGTATTTT. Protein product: CASSLDGRGTDTQYF.

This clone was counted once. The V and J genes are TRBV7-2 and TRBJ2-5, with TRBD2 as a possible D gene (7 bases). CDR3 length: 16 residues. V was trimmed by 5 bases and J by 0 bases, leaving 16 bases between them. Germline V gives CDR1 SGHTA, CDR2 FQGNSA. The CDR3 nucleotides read TGTGCCAGCAGCCCTAGAGGGGGGGGGTACCAAGAGACCCAGTACTTC. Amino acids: CASSPRGGGYQETQYF.

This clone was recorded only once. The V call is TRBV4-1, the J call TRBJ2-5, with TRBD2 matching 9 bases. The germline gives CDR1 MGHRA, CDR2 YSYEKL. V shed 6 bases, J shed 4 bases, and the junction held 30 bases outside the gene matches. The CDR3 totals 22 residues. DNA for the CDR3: TGCGCCAGCAGTCCGACTTTCTTTAGGGCCCCCGGGACTAGCTCTAATGGAGAGACCCAGTACTTC. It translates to CASSPTFFRAPGTSSNGETQYF.

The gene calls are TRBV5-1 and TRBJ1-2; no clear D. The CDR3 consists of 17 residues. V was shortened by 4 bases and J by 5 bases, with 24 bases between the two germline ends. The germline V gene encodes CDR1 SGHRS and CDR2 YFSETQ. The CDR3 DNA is TGCGCCAGCAGCCCGACAAAGACCAACGGGGTATGGTATGGCTACACCTTC. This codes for CASSPTKTNGVWYGYTF.

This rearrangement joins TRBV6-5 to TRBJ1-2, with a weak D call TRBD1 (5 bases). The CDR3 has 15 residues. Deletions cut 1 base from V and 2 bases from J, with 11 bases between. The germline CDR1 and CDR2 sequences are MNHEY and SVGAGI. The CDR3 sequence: CASSYFGGGNYGYTF. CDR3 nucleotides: TGTGCCAGCAGTTACTTCGGGGGGGGGAACTATGGCTACACCTTC.